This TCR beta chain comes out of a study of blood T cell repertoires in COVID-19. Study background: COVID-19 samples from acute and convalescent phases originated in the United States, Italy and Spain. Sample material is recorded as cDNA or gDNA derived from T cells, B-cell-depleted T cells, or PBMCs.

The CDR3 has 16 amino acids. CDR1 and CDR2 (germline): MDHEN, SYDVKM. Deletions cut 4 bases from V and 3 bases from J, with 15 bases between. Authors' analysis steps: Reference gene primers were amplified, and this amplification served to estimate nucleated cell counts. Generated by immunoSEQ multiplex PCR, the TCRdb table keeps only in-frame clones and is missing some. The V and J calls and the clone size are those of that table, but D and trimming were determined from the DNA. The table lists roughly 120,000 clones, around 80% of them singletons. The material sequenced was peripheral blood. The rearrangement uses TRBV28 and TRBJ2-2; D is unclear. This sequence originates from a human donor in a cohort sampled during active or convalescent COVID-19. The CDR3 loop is CASSYLWQKHTGELFF. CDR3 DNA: TGTGCCAGCAGTTACCTCTGGCAGAAACACACCGGGGAGCTGTTTTTT.